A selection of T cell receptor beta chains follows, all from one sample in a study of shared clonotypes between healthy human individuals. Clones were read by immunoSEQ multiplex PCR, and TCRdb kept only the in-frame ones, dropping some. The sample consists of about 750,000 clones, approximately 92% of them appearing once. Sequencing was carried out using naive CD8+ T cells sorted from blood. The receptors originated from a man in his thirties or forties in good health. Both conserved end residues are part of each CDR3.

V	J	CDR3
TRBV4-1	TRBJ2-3	CASSQVPAGGKDTQYF
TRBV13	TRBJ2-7	CASSFGNTDYEQYF
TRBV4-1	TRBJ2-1	CASSHLSVEQFF
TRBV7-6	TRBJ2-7	CASSLETGWYEQYF
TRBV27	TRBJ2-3	CASRGHTDTQYF
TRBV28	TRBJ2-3	CASSLDRSSTDTQYF
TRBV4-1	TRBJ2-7	CASSFGQGSYEQYF
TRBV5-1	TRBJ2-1	CASSPGQGANEQFF
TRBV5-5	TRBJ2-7	CASSWRDVTYEQYF
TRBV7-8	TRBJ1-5	CASSLGSGGYSNQPQHF
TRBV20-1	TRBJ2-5	CSERMEETQYF
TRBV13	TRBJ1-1	CASSLPTANTEAFF
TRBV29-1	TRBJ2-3	CSVEGLSSTDTQYF
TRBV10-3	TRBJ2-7	CAMSEGDAYEQYF
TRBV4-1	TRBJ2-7	CASSQQLSGDSYEQYF
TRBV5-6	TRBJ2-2	CASSLVLTVVSDTGELFF
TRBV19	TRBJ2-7	CASSPGSSYEQYF
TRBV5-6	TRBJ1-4	CASSKVTGGTNEKLFF
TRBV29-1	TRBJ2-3	CSVDPATGGADTQYF
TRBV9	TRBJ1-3	CASSVEGSDTYSGNTIYF
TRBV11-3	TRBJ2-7	CASSIGGVSEQYF
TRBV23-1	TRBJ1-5	CASSRLDRGEDQPQHF
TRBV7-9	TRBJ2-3	CASSGATDTQYF
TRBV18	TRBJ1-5	CASSLGSQPQHF
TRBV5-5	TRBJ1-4	CASSLAGGTNEKLFF
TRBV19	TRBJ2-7	CASSSSRTSGYEQYF
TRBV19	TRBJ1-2	CASSTPGRTNYGYTF
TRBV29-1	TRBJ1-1	CSVAPGNTEAFF
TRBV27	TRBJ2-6	CASRPSSGANVLTF
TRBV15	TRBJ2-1	CATSSSRDTNNEQFF
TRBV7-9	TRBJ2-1	CASRPRDRVRDEQFF
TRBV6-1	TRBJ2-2	CASSSKGWGGELFF
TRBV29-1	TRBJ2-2	CSVELGTGELFF
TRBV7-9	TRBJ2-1	CASSLQSYNEQFF
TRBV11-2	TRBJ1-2	CASRPNRQYGYTF
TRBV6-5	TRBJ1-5	CASGGGHTYQPQHF
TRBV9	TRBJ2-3	CASSPTGMADTQYF
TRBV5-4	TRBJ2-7	CASSLQGSLRDEQYF
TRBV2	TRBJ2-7	CASSGRPMQYF
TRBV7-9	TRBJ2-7	CASSLGSGSEQYF
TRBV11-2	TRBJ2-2	CASSYVRGTGELFF
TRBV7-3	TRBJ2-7	CASSLTGGYEQYF
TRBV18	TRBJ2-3	CASSPSVQGARTDTQYF
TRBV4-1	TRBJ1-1	CASSQDLANSNTEAFF
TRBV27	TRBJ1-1	CASSFSLARGPMNTEAFF
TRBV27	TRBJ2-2	CASNVTSGRGTGELFF